This section outlines one T cell receptor (beta chain) sequence together with its context. The germline gives CDR1 MNHEY, CDR2 SVGAGI. CDR3 length equals 16 residues. V dropped 0 bases and J dropped 6; count of bases not matched to a gene: 8. This record belongs to a study of blood T cell repertoires in COVID-19. In the study overall: Sources were T cells, B-cell-depleted T cells, or PBMCs; the material itself was cDNA or gDNA.

Original processing notes: Amplification with reference gene primers provided the estimates of nucleated cell counts. Produced via immunoSEQ multiplex PCR; TCRdb's table is partial and in-frame only. That table furnishes V, J and clone size, whereas the DNA furnished D and trimming. Here the sample spans some 250,000 clones, around 82% being singletons. Sequences were obtained from peripheral blood. The chain employs TRBV6-5 and TRBJ2-7; TRBD2 matches at 10 bases. This TCR was recovered from an elderly man with acute or convalescent COVID-19. This CDR3 reads CASSYSPAGGPGEQYF. DNA for the CDR3: TGTGCCAGCAGTTACTCCCCAGCGGGAGGGCCCGGCGAGCAGTACTTC.